The next 25 T cell receptor beta chains were all read from a single sample in a study of beta chain features in type 1 diabetes. Points from the study as a whole: Moderate but significant shortening of TCRB CDR3s was recorded in all four CD4+ subsets from Type 1 diabetes patients.

Since all of the isolated RNA was reverse transcribed, expressed TCRB transcripts were what got sequenced. Sequencing used immunoSEQ multiplex PCR; TCRdb keeps in-frame clones, though not all of them. The table includes under 350,000 clones, roughly an eighth detected once. These receptors have no known antigen. The sequenced sample consisted of naive CD4+ T cells from blood. The receptors shown here come from a man aged 30 to 39 with type 1 diabetes.

This clone was counted between two and nine times. This chain uses TRBV6-5 with TRBJ2-5, with D perhaps matching TRBD1 (6 bases). CDR1 and CDR2 from the germline V gene are MNHEY and SVGAGI. Deletions cut 7 bases from V and 4 bases from J, with 16 bases between. This CDR3 is 14 amino acids long. The CDR3 reads CASTQTGGGETQYF. Here the CDR3 DNA reads TGTGCCAGCACTCAGACAGGCGGAGGAGAGACCCAGTACTTC.

Here the CDR3 reads CASKRSRVRDGYTF. CDR3 DNA sequence: TGTGCCAGCAAGCGGTCCCGGGTACGGGATGGCTACACCTTC. This chain uses TRBV28 with TRBJ1-2; D unresolved. The CDR3 has 14 residues. The germline V and J ends were trimmed by 7 bases and 6 bases, with 18 bases remaining between them. The germline V gene has CDR1 MDHEN and CDR2 SYDVKM.

The chain is built from TRBV6-1 and TRBJ2-5; 7 bases are a match to TRBD1. V lost 5 bases and J lost 2; bases outside the gene matches: 2. The CDR3 is made up of 13 amino acids. Germline V lookup: CDR1 MNHNS, CDR2 SASEGT. The CDR3 coding sequence is TGTGCCAGCAGTCCGGGACAGCAAGAGACCCAGTACTTC. It specifies CASSPGQQETQYF.

This clone has a handful of counts. The rearrangement uses TRBV5-6 and TRBJ2-1, with a tentative D call TRBD2 (5 bases). V lost 4 bases and J lost 8, with 7 bases in between. Germline CDR1 SGHDT, CDR2 YYEEEE. This CDR3 comprises 11 residues. In nucleotides, the CDR3 is TGTGCCAGCAGCCATAGCGATGAGCAGTTCTTC. Its translation is CASSHSDEQFF.

The V call is TRBV4-3, the J call TRBJ2-7; D may be TRBD1 (6 bases). With 1 base removed from V and 3 bases from J, the gap between germline ends came to 10 bases. The germline V gene encodes CDR1 LGHNA and CDR2 YSLEER. The CDR3 spans 14 residues. The CDR3 sequence is CASSQGDNRYEQYF. The CDR3 coding sequence is TGCGCCAGCAGCCAAGGGGACAATCGCTACGAGCAGTACTTC.

This clone was observed a handful of times. The chain combines TRBV18 with TRBJ2-1, with 8 nucleotides matching TRBD2. This CDR3 has 15 amino acids. V was pared by 1 base and J by 5 bases, with 4 bases of the junction left unmatched. Germline assignment: CDR1 KGHSH and CDR2 LQKENI. The DNA for the CDR3 is TGTGCCAGCTCACCACTAGCGGGATTAAACAATGAGCAGTTCTTC. This gives the protein CASSPLAGLNNEQFF.

J is TRBJ2-3 and V is TRBV6-1; D not resolved. Germline loops: CDR1 MNHNS, CDR2 SASEGT. This CDR3 region has 14 residues. Between the trimmed V and J ends, which lost 1 base and 1 base, there was a span of 6 bases. The CDR3 DNA sequence: TGTGCCAGCAGTGAAGTACAAGGCACAGATACGCAGTATTTT. Translated, it gives CASSEVQGTDTQYF.

This clone appeared a few times. This chain connects TRBV7-3 to TRBJ2-7; 8 bases align to TRBD2. The V gene end was trimmed by 5 bases and the J gene end by 4 bases; junction bases not matched to a gene: 13. This CDR3 comprises 16 residues. Germline CDR1 SGHTA, CDR2 FQGTGA. The CDR3 reads CASSPSGTREKYEQYF. In DNA form, the CDR3 reads TGTGCCAGCAGCCCGTCCGGGACTAGGGAGAAATACGAGCAGTACTTC.

This clone turned up a few times. In nucleotides, the CDR3 is TGTGCCAGCCTTCAGCGGATGAATGAAAAACTGTTTTTT. This sequence encodes CASLQRMNEKLFF. V gene TRBV28 combines with J gene TRBJ1-4, with D hard to call. This CDR3 is 13 amino acids long. Trimming took 8 bases from V and 5 from J, leaving 12 bases between them. The V gene's germline CDR1 is MDHEN and CDR2 SYDVKM.

The chain is built from TRBV2 and TRBJ2-3, with 7 bases that match TRBD2. CDR3 length: 13 amino acids. Germline trimming cut 4 bases from V and 3 bases from J; bases unmatched to any gene: 1. Germline values: CDR1 SNHLY, CDR2 FYNNEI. CDR3 residues: CASSGEGTDTQYF. Here the CDR3 DNA reads TGTGCCAGCAGTGGGGAGGGAACAGATACGCAGTATTTT.

This clone was recorded a few times. V usage is TRBV18 and J usage is TRBJ2-1, with TRBD1 matching 7 bases. Germline CDR1 is KGHSH and CDR2 is LQKENI. The J segment lost 3 bases and the V segment lost 4 bases, leaving 6 bases of the junction unmatched. This CDR3 has 15 residues. The CDR3 reads CASSRTGQNYNEQFF. CDR3 nucleotide sequence: TGTGCCAGCTCACGTACGGGACAGAACTACAATGAGCAGTTCTTC.

This clone has only a few counts. This chain links TRBV5-4 with TRBJ2-1, with 10 bases lining up with TRBD2. CDR3 size: 16 residues. Germline V gene lookup returns CDR1 SGHNT and CDR2 YYREEE (reference sequence). Losses at the gene ends were 4 bases for V and 8 bases for J; bases not matched to a gene: 12. In DNA, the CDR3 is TGTGCCAGCAGCACCGAAGGGTCTAGCGGGAGATATGAGCAGTTCTTC. Amino acids: CASSTEGSSGRYEQFF.

This chain connects TRBV28 to TRBJ2-3, with TRBD1 as a possible D gene (6 bases). This CDR3 has 13 amino acids. Germline V CDR1 and CDR2: MDHEN, SYDVKM. V lost 7 bases and J lost 6, with 14 bases in between. The CDR3 reads CASMVQGADTQYF. The CDR3 bases are TGTGCCAGCATGGTACAGGGCGCGGATACGCAGTATTTT. The full variable domain, in which reference TRBV28 and TRBJ2-3 provide the parts outside the CDR3, is DVKVTQSSRYLVKRTGEKVFLECVQDMDHENMFWYRQDPGLGLRLIYFSYDVKMKEKGDIPEGYSVSREKKERFSLILESASTNQTSMYLCASMVQGADTQYFGPGTRLTVL.

This clone was counted between two and nine times. J is TRBJ2-3 and V is TRBV11-1; 8 nucleotides match TRBD2. Germline loops: CDR1 SGHAT, CDR2 FQDESV (reference sequence). The CDR3 totals 15 residues. The trim removed 3 bases at V and 0 bases at J, leaving 2 bases unmatched. The CDR3 spells CASSFTSGSTDTQYF. The CDR3 DNA follows: TGTGCCAGCAGCTTTACTAGCGGCAGCACAGATACGCAGTATTTT.

The chain is built from TRBV2 and TRBJ2-5; D is unclear. This CDR3 has 14 amino acids. The V and J ends lost 1 base and 3 bases respectively, with 9 bases between them. Germline lookup yields CDR1 SNHLY and CDR2 FYNNEI. CDR3 nucleotides: TGTGCCAGCAGTGAAGTGGCAGTGAAAGAGACCCAGTACTTC. Protein: CASSEVAVKETQYF.

This clone has only a few counts. This chain uses TRBV6-1 with TRBJ2-1, with 8 positions matching TRBD1. J gave up 7 bases and V 10 bases, and 15 bases lay outside the gene matches. The germline V gene has CDR1 MNHNS and CDR2 SASEGT. This CDR3 has 15 amino acids. DNA for the CDR3: TGTGCCACCGCGCGGGCAGGGGGCTCGAAGAATGAGCAGTTCTTC. This encodes CATARAGGSKNEQFF.

This clone has only a few counts. The rearrangement links TRBV18 to TRBJ2-5, with D perhaps matching TRBD1 (6 bases). This CDR3 is built from 15 residues. CDR1 KGHSH and CDR2 LQKENI come from the germline V gene. V shed 5 bases and J shed 1 base, with 14 bases lying between them. CDR3 DNA sequence: TGTGCCAGCTCATACAGGGTTGGGGCCCAAGAGACCCAGTACTTC. It yields the protein CASSYRVGAQETQYF.

This clone was recorded a few times. The chain combines TRBV7-2 with TRBJ2-7; TRBD2 aligns across 8 bases. The CDR3 loop spans 17 amino acids. After removal of 4 bases from V and 6 bases from J, the junction contained 17 bases not matched to a gene. Per the germline V gene, CDR1 is SGHTA and CDR2 is FQGNSA. CDR3 nucleotide sequence: TGTGCCAGCAGCTACGACGGGCCGACAAGGACTAGCCTCGAGCAGTACTTC. Encoded protein: CASSYDGPTRTSLEQYF.

This clone was observed a single time. This rearrangement joins TRBV9 to TRBJ2-7; no clear D. This CDR3 region has 12 residues. Germline V gene data show CDR1 as SGDLS and CDR2 as YYNGEE. Trimming cost V 0 bases and J 4 bases, with 5 bases left between them. The CDR3 coding sequence is TGTGCCAGCAGCGTAGATATGTACGAGCAGTACTTC. Its translation: CASSVDMYEQYF. Complete variable domain (other parts from reference TRBV9 and TRBJ2-7): DSGVTQTPKHLITATGQRVTLRCSPRSGDLSVYWYQQSLDQGLQFLIQYYNGEERAKGNILERFSAQQFPDLHSELNLSSLELGDSALYFCASSVDMYEQYFGPGTRLTVT.

This clone has just a few counts. The genes are TRBV12-5 and TRBJ2-7; a possible D gene is TRBD2 (6 bases). Per the germline V gene, CDR1 is LGHNT and CDR2 is FRNRAP. The CDR3 contains 12 residues. This chain's CDR3 is CAPGVSWYEQYF. CDR3 in DNA: TGTGCCCCGGGGGTTTCTTGGTACGAGCAGTACTTC.

The sample holds a few counts of this clone. One end of the junction does not line up with germline, which may come from a read error. The V and J genes are TRBV5-1 and TRBJ2-1; 7 nucleotides align to TRBD1. The germline V gene encodes CDR1 SGHRS and CDR2 YFSETQ. The CDR3 totals 13 residues. CDR3 DNA sequence: TGCGCCAGCACCTTGGAGACAGGGAATGAGCAGTTCTTC. Its translation is CASTLETGNEQFF.

This clone was recorded a few times. The chain has TRBV18 and TRBJ2-3; tentative D call: TRBD1 (5 bases). Germline CDR1 is KGHSH and CDR2 is LQKENI. The length of the CDR3 is 15 residues. The V gene lost 1 base and the J gene lost 3 bases, with 11 bases spanning the gap. CDR3 region: CASSPLTGDTDTQYF. In DNA form, the CDR3 reads TGTGCCAGCTCACCACTCACAGGAGATACAGATACGCAGTATTTT.

This clone showed up just a few times. V usage is TRBV7-3 and J usage is TRBJ1-3; TRBD1 might be the D (6 bases). The length of the CDR3 is 14 residues. Germline values: CDR1 SGHTA, CDR2 FQGTGA. Trimming stripped 5 bases from V and 4 bases from J, with 12 bases between. DNA for the CDR3: TGTGCCAGCAGCCTACAGGGTGGAGGAAACACCATATATTTT. This codes for CASSLQGGGNTIYF. The whole variable domain, remainder taken from reference TRBV7-3 and TRBJ1-3, is GAGVSQTPSNKVTEKGKYVELRCDPISGHTALYWYRQSLGQGPEFLIYFQGTGAADDSGLPNDRFFAVRPEGSVSTLKIQRTERGDSAVYLCASSLQGGGNTIYFGEGSWLTVV.

Of note for this clone: Other DNA sequences in the same sample also yield this CDR3. The J gene is TRBJ2-5, the V gene TRBV28, with TRBD2 as a possible D gene (6 bases). The CDR3 has 13 residues. Germline V lookup: CDR1 MDHEN, CDR2 SYDVKM. V lost 2 bases and J 2 bases, leaving 6 bases between the germline ends. Here the CDR3 reads CASSLGGQETQYF. Here the CDR3 DNA reads TGTGCCAGCAGTTTAGGGGGGCAAGAGACCCAGTACTTC.

This clone showed up just a few times. V usage is TRBV5-1 and J usage is TRBJ1-1, with TRBD1 identical over 11 bases. The CDR3 runs to 18 residues. Germline V CDR1 and CDR2: SGHRS, YFSETQ. With V trimmed by 1 base and J by 5 bases, 13 bases remained unmatched. CDR3 bases: TGCGCCAGCAGCTTGCCGAACGGGACAGGGGGTGCGATGACTGAAGCTTTCTTT. This translates into CASSLPNGTGGAMTEAFF. The full variable domain, completed using reference TRBV5-1 and TRBJ1-1, is KAGVTQTPRYLIKTRGQQVTLSCSPISGHRSVSWYQQTPGQGLQFLFEYFSETQRNKGNFPGRFSGRQFSNSRSEMNVSTLELGDSALYLCASSLPNGTGGAMTEAFFGQGTRLTVV.